The 9 T cell receptor beta chains reported below all come from one sample, sequenced in a study of blood T cells in healthy people across ages. Combining a sample-barcoded 5' primer with a J-beta primer mix, a second PCR ran for roughly 7 to 11 cycles. TCRdb called the 5' RACE reads again in MiXCR, with one record for every CDR3 protein. The sample records about 280,000 distinct CDR3 sequences, 27% being singletons. The sequenced sample consisted of blood. The origin of the receptors is an older woman in good health.

The V and J genes are TRBV5-1 and TRBJ1-4; D is unresolved. V lost 0 bases and J 0 bases, leaving 15 bases between the germline ends. The CDR3 runs to 18 residues. Looked up from germline, CDR1 is SGHRS and CDR2 is YFSETQ. The CDR3 loop is CASSLDPLVGSTNEKLFF. CDR3 coding DNA: TGCGCCAGCAGCTTGGACCCCCTTGTGGGGTCAACTAATGAAAAACTGTTTTTT.

The chain uses TRBV4-2 and TRBJ2-7; 11 bases line up with TRBD2. The CDR3 has 17 amino acids. CDR1 is LGHNA and CDR2 is YNFKEQ in the germline V gene. V trimming: 1 base; J trimming: 3 bases; junction bases outside the gene matches: 8. DNA for the CDR3: TGTGCCAGCAGCCAAGGTTTAGGGGGACTAGCGGTCTACGAGCAGTACTTC. Translated: CASSQGLGGLAVYEQYF.

The chain employs TRBV5-1 and TRBJ2-1; 8 bases map to TRBD2. The germline gives CDR1 SGHRS, CDR2 YFSETQ. The CDR3 is made up of 15 amino acids. The V gene end was trimmed by 4 bases and the J gene end by 2 bases; junction bases not matched to a gene: 5. The CDR3 here is CASSPLAGPYNEQFF. DNA for the CDR3: TGCGCCAGCAGCCCCCTAGCGGGCCCCTACAATGAGCAGTTCTTC. The full variable domain, in which reference TRBV5-1 and TRBJ2-1 provide the parts outside the CDR3, is KAGVTQTPRYLIKTRGQQVTLSCSPISGHRSVSWYQQTPGQGLQFLFEYFSETQRNKGNFPGRFSGRQFSNSRSEMNVSTLELGDSALYLCASSPLAGPYNEQFFGPGTRLTVL.

Of note for this clonotype: No conserved phenylalanine or tryptophan is present at the end of the CDR3, so a read error is the likely explanation. The CDR3 DNA is TGTGCCAGCAGTTCGCCAATCAGGGATCGGGCCCAGCCCCAGCATCTT. It codes for CASSSPIRDRAQPQHL. The rearrangement uses TRBV28 and TRBJ1-5; weak D call: TRBD1 (5 bases). Germline V gene sequence: CDR1 MDHEN, CDR2 SYDVKM. The CDR3 totals 16 residues. Trimming shortened V by 4 bases and J by 7 bases, and 20 bases separated the two germline ends.

In its sample, this clonotype was seen a few times. The chain has TRBV6-1 and TRBJ1-6, with 10 bases identical to TRBD1. J was trimmed by 5 bases and V by 6 bases; bases with no gene match: 10. The CDR3 has 17 amino acids. Germline V gene data show CDR1 as MNHNS and CDR2 as SASEGT. CDR3 DNA: TGTGCCAGCAGAGCGAACCTAGGGACAGGGGATAATTCACCCCTCCACTTT. Translation gives CASRANLGTGDNSPLHF.

Details on this clonotype: The junction does not match germline at one end; this may be a read error. V is TRBV25-1 and J is TRBJ1-1; a weak D match, TRBD1 (5 bases). CDR1 and CDR2 from the germline V gene are MGHDK and SYGVNS. The length of the CDR3 is 13 residues. CDR3 sequence reads: CASSGKGNTGAFF. Here the CDR3 DNA reads TGTGCCAGCAGTGGAAAGGGGAACACTGGAGCTTTCTTT.

The sample holds many counts of this clonotype. This chain connects TRBV7-3 to TRBJ2-1; TRBD2 aligns across 14 bases. The trim removed 5 bases at V and 1 base at J, leaving 4 bases unmatched. The CDR3 is made up of 17 amino acids. Germline values: CDR1 SGHTA, CDR2 FQGTGA. CDR3 protein: CASSGGTSGSSYNEQFF. In DNA, the CDR3 is TGTGCCAGCAGCGGAGGGACTAGCGGGAGTTCCTACAATGAGCAGTTCTTC.

Regarding this clonotype: A much bigger clone sits one base away, suggesting this may be a read error. V and J are TRBV7-9 and TRBJ2-7, with D uncertain. Germline CDR1 reads SEHNR; CDR2 reads FQNEAQ (reference sequence). This CDR3 spans 14 amino acids. V gave up 7 bases and J gave up 6 bases, with 19 bases separating them. CDR3 residues: CASTPDPTRREQYF. Written as DNA, the CDR3 is TGTGCCAGCACCCCAGACCCAACCCGTCGCGAGCAGTACTTC.

This clonotype was seen many times. This sequence joins TRBV4-3 and TRBJ1-4; D remains ambiguous. Trimming removed 0 bases at V and 0 bases at J, with 14 bases between. This CDR3 region has 18 residues. The V gene's germline CDR1 is LGHNA and CDR2 YSLEER. CDR3 sequence (DNA): TGCGCCAGCAGCCAAGATATCACAGTGGGGACAACTAATGAAAAACTGTTTTTT. It translates to CASSQDITVGTTNEKLFF.